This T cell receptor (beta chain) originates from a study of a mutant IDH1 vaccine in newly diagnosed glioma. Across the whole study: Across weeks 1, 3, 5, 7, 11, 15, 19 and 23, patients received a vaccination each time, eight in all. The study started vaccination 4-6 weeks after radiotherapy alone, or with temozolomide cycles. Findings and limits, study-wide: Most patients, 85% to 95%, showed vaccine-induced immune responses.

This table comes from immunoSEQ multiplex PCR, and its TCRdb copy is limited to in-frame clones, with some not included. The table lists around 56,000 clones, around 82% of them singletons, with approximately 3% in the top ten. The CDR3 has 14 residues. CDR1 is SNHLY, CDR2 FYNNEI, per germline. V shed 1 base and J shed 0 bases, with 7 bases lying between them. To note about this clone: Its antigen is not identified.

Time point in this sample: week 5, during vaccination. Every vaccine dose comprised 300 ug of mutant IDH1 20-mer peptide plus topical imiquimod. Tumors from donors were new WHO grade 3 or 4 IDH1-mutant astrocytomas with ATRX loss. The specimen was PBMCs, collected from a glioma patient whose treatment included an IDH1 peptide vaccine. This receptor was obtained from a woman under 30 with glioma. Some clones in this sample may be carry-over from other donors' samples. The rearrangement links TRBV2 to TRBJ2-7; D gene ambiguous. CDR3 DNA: TGTGCCAGCAGTGAAGACTTTAGCTCCTACGAGCAGTACTTC. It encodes CASSEDFSSYEQYF.